This is a list of T cell receptor beta chains from one sample in a study of CD8 T cells in Susac syndrome. TCRdb passed the immunoSEQ multiplex PCR reads through MiXCR, listing each CDR3 protein once. The table includes about 430,000 distinct CDR3 sequences, 75% to 90% detected once. The sequenced sample was CD8+ T cells from PBMCs. The source is a human donor with multiple sclerosis. Both conserved end residues are part of each CDR3. D genes are given only for firm matches. A clone size is listed for some rows: how often the clone was seen (once, few, many), or a class if it is expanded.

abundance | j_gene | d_gene | v_gene | CDR3nt | CDR3aa
. | TRBJ2-2 | TRBD2 | TRBV27 | TGTGCCAGCAGTTGGACTAGCGGGAGGGTGCACACCGGGGAGCTGTTTTTT | CASSWTSGRVHTGELFF
. | TRBJ2-7 | . | TRBV4-1 | TGCGCCAGCAGCCAAGATCACAGGGCCCACGAGCAGTACTTC | CASSQDHRAHEQYF
. | TRBJ2-1 | TRBD2 | TRBV9 | TGTGCCAGCAGCGTAGAGGAGGGTAGCGGGGATGAGCAGTTCTTC | CASSVEEGSGDEQFF
few | TRBJ1-1 | . | TRBV5-4 | TGTGCCAGCAGCTTGGAGGCGGCGAACACTGAAGCTTTCTTT | CASSLEAANTEAFF
. | TRBJ1-2 | TRBD1 | TRBV27 | TGTGCCAGCAGTGCCTCGACAGGGGACGGCTACACCTTC | CASSASTGDGYTF
. | TRBJ2-7 | TRBD1 | TRBV5-4 | TGTGCCAGCAGCGAGGACAGGGAGAACGAGCAGTACTTC | CASSEDRENEQYF
. | TRBJ2-4 | . | TRBV6-5 | TGTGCCAGCAGTTACCGGCCATTCGGAGAAGCCAAAAACATTCAGTACTTC | CASSYRPFGEAKNIQYF
. | TRBJ2-1 | . | TRBV15 | TGTGCCACCAGCGTTTTCAGGGGTGATGAGCAGTTCTTC | CATSVFRGDEQFF
. | TRBJ2-1 | . | TRBV6-5 | TGTGCCAGCGGGGGATACTTCTCCTACAATGAGCAGTTCTTC | CASGGYFSYNEQFF
once | TRBJ2-1 | . | TRBV10-1 | TGCGCCAGCAGTGAGTCGGCGGACACGTACAATGAGCAGTTCTTC | CASSESADTYNEQFF
. | TRBJ1-2 | . | TRBV6-1 | TGTGCCAGCAGTGAATCGGCTGCCCATGGCTACACCTTC | CASSESAAHGYTF
once | TRBJ2-3 | . | TRBV15 | TGTGCCACCAGCAGAGGACCCGGGGGCACAGATACGCAGTATTTT | CATSRGPGGTDTQYF
. | TRBJ2-7 | . | TRBV20-1 | TGCAGTGCTGCCCTAACAGGGAGCCCCTACGAGCAGTACTTC | CSAALTGSPYEQYF
. | TRBJ2-7 | TRBD1 | TRBV11-2 | TGTGCCAGCAGCGAACCGGGACAGGGCTACGAGCAGTACTTC | CASSEPGQGYEQYF
. | TRBJ2-5 | . | TRBV20-1 | TGCAGTGCTCCGAGGGGGGAAGAGGACCAAGAGACCCAGTACTTC | CSAPRGEEDQETQYF
. | TRBJ2-3 | . | TRBV6-1 | TGTGCCAGCAGTGTGGGCCTCCCCAGCACAGATACGCAGTATTTT | CASSVGLPSTDTQYF
. | TRBJ2-3 | . | TRBV7-6 | TGTGCCAGCAGCTTAGCGTACCCGGTTTCGAGCACAGATACGCAGTATTTT | CASSLAYPVSSTDTQYF
. | TRBJ2-7 | TRBD2 | TRBV15 | TGTGCCACCAGCAGGGGACTAGCGGCCGAATACGAGCAGTACTTC | CATSRGLAAEYEQYF
once | TRBJ1-5 | . | TRBV6-6 | TGTGCCAGCAGTTACTCATGGGGGGAGACTAGTCAGCCCCAGCATTTT | CASSYSWGETSQPQHF
. | TRBJ2-7 | . | TRBV19 | TGTGCCAGTAGTACTATAGGGGACTACGAGCAGTACTTC | CASSTIGDYEQYF
. | TRBJ1-5 | . | TRBV27 | TGTGCCAGCAGAGTAAGTTATAGCAATCAGCCCCAGCATTTT | CASRVSYSNQPQHF
few | TRBJ2-1 | . | TRBV6-5 | TGTGCCAGCAGTTACTCGCCAGGGGTCAACAATGAGCAGTTCTTC | CASSYSPGVNNEQFF
. | TRBJ2-3 | TRBD2 | TRBV6-5 | TGTGCCAGCAGATTACTAGCGGGGGGGTCTAGCACAGATACGCAGTATTTT | CASRLLAGGSSTDTQYF
. | TRBJ2-1 | . | TRBV5-4 | TGTGCCAGCAGCTTAGACTCTATCTTTTGGGAGCAGTTCTTC | CASSLDSIFWEQFF
. | TRBJ2-1 | . | TRBV13 | TGTGCCAGCAGCTTAACGTCTATTGGTGAGCAGTTCTTC | CASSLTSIGEQFF
. | TRBJ2-1 | . | TRBV29-1 | TGCAGCGCCTTCTCAGGTCACAATGAGCAGTTCTTC | CSAFSGHNEQFF
. | TRBJ2-3 | . | TRBV6-2/TRBV6-3 | TGTGCCAGCAGTTTGGACAGTGGAGATACGCAGTATTTT | CASSLDSGDTQYF
. | TRBJ1-1 | . | TRBV18 | TGTGCCAGCTCACCCCTCCCTGTGTCCGAGAACACTGAAGCTTTCTTT | CASSPLPVSENTEAFF
. | TRBJ1-1 | TRBD1 | TRBV10-3 | TGTGCCATCAGGGATGGGACAGCTCTGAACACTGAAGCTTTCTTT | CAIRDGTALNTEAFF
. | TRBJ2-1 | . | TRBV7-9 | TGTGCCAGCAGCCCCGCCCAAGGGAGCTCCTACAATGAGCAGTTCTTC | CASSPAQGSSYNEQFF
few | TRBJ2-7 | . | TRBV6-5 | TGTGCCAGCAGTTACGGGGGTTATCCCTACGAGCAGTACTTC | CASSYGGYPYEQYF
. | TRBJ2-2 | . | TRBV19 | TGTGCCAGTAGTATCTCTCGGGAAGGAAGCAGGGAGCTGTTTTTT | CASSISREGSRELFF
. | TRBJ2-1 | TRBD1 | TRBV18 | TGTGCCAGCTCACCACCGGGACAGGGGTCCTACAATGAGCAGTTCTTC | CASSPPGQGSYNEQFF
. | TRBJ2-1 | . | TRBV7-8 | TGTGCCAGCAACCCGGGAAGTAGGTCCTACAATGAGCAGTTCTTC | CASNPGSRSYNEQFF
. | TRBJ2-7 | . | TRBV27 | TGTGCCAGCAAACCCAAGGGGCTATCCTTGGGCGAGCAGTACTTC | CASKPKGLSLGEQYF
few | TRBJ1-6 | . | TRBV4-1 | TGCGCCAGCAGCCAAGGGTCGGATAATTCACCCCTCCACTTT | CASSQGSDNSPLHF
once | TRBJ1-2 | . | TRBV28 | TGTGCCAGCAGTTTGAGGGAAGGCTACACCTTC | CASSLREGYTF
. | TRBJ2-7 | . | TRBV7-6 | TGTGCCAGCAGCTTAGAGAGGGCGCGGTACTACGAGCAGTACTTC | CASSLERARYYEQYF
. | TRBJ2-7 | TRBD1 | TRBV7-9 | TGTGCCAGCAGCGCGTCGACAGGGGGCTCAAGCGTCGAGCAGTACTTC | CASSASTGGSSVEQYF
. | TRBJ2-3 | . | TRBV11-2 | TGTGCCAGCAGCCTCCCCGGCGGGACTAGCACAGATACGCAGTATTTT | CASSLPGGTSTDTQYF
. | TRBJ2-3 | . | TRBV10-2 | TGCGCCAGCAGTGAGCCCTTCCGCGGGAGCACAGATACGCAGTATTTT | CASSEPFRGSTDTQYF
. | TRBJ2-5 | . | TRBV12-3/TRBV12-4 | TGTGCCAGCAGTTTAGCGTCGGAACAAGAGACCCAGTACTTC | CASSLASEQETQYF
. | TRBJ2-7 | . | TRBV7-2 | TGTGCCAGCAGCTCATTAAACTCCCCGGGACCGACATACGAGCAGTACTTC | CASSSLNSPGPTYEQYF
. | TRBJ2-6 | TRBD2 | TRBV27 | TGTGCCAGCAGTTTTGGGCTAGCGGGAGCTGGGGCCAACGTCCTGACTTTC | CASSFGLAGAGANVLTF
once | TRBJ2-6 | TRBD1 | TRBV15 | TGTGCCACCAGCGGTACAGGGGTAGGACCTGGGGCCAACGTCCTGACTTTC | CATSGTGVGPGANVLTF
. | TRBJ2-7 | TRBD2 | TRBV29-1 | TGCAGCGGCGGGAGAGACTCCTACGAGCAGTACTTC | CSGGRDSYEQYF